Detailed here is one T cell receptor beta chain. The antigen remains unidentified. Measured with immunoSEQ multiplex PCR; TCRdb has only the in-frame clones, and not every one. The sample consists of about 160,000 clones, roughly 96% of them appearing once. The sample comes from a study of cytomegalovirus exposure and HLA in healthy donors. Study-wide results and limits: Investigators reported 150 to 200 TCR beta chains as tied to cytomegalovirus. In vitro work confirmed that three CMV-associated chains recognize CMV antigens. Despite most TCR sequences being rare, some public TCRs occurred in many donors. For cytomegalovirus status, the classifier reportedly gave diagnoses with high specificity and sensitivity.

This CDR3 is 16 amino acids long. After removal of 2 bases from V and 3 bases from J, the junction contained 5 bases not matched to a gene. Germline V CDR1 and CDR2: MNHEY, SVGAGI. The sequenced sample was PBMCs. The source of this sequence is a woman under 30 in good health and CMV-seronegative. The chain uses TRBV6-5 and TRBJ2-1, with 9 bases matching TRBD2. CDR3 sequence (DNA): TGTGCCAGCAGTTACGGGCGGGGGGGGCTCTACAATGAGCAGTTCTTC. It is translated as CASSYGRGGLYNEQFF.